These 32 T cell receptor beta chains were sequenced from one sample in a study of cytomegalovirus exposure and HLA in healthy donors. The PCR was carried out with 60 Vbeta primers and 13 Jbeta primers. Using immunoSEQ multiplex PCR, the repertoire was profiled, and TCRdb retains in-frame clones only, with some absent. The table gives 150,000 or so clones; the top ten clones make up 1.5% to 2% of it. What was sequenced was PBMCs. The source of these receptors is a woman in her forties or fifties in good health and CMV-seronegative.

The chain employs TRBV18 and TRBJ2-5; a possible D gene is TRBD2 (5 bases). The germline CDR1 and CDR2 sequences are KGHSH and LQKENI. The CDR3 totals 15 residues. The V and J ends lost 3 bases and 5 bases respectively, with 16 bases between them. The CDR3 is CASSPFSRGSETQYF. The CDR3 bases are TGTGCCAGCTCACCGTTCTCGAGAGGGAGCGAGACCCAGTACTTC.

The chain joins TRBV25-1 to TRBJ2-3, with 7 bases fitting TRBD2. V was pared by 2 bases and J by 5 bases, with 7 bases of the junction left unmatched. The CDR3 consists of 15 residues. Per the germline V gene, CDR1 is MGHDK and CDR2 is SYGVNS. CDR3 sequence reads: CASSELAGAGDTQYF. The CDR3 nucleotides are TGTGCCAGCAGTGAACTGGCGGGAGCGGGAGATACGCAGTATTTT.

The CDR3, as DNA: TGCGCCAGCAGCGCCACAGTACTCTCTGGAAACACCATATATTTT. It is translated as CASSATVLSGNTIYF. V and J are TRBV5-1 and TRBJ1-3, with no clear D. V lost 4 bases to trimming and J lost 0 bases, with 11 bases between them. The CDR3 has 15 residues. The V gene's germline CDR1 is SGHRS and CDR2 YFSETQ.

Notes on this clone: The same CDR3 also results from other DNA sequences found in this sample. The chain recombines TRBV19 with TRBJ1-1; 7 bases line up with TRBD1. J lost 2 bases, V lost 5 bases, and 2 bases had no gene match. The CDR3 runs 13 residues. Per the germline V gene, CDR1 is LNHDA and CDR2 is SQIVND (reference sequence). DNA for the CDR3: TGTGCCAGTAGTGGGACAGTCAACACTGAAGCTTTCTTT. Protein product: CASSGTVNTEAFF.

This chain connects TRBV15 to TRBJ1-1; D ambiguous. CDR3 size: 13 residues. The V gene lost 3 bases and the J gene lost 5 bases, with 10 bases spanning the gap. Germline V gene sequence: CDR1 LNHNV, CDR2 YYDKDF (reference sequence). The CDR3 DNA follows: TGTGCCACCAGCAGGTCCACCGAGACTGAAGCTTTCTTT. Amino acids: CATSRSTETEAFF. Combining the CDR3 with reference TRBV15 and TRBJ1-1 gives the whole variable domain DAMVIQNPRYQVTQFGKPVTLSCSQTLNHNVMYWYQQKSSQAPKLLFHYYDKDFNNEADTPDNFQSRRPNTSFCFLDIRSPGLGDTAMYLCATSRSTETEAFFGQGTRLTVV.

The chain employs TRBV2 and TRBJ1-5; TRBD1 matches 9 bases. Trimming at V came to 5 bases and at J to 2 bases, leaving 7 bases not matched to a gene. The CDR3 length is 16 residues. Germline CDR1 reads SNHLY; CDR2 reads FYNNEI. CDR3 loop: CASSTHRDRGNQPQHF. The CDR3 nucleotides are TGTGCCAGCAGTACCCACCGGGACAGGGGCAATCAGCCCCAGCATTTT.

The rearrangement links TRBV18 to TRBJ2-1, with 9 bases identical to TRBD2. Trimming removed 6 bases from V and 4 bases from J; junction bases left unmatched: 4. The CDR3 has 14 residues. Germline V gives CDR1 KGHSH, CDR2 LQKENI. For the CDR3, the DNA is TGTGCCAGCTCCCCTAGCGGGGATTACAATGAGCAGTTCTTC. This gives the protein CASSPSGDYNEQFF.

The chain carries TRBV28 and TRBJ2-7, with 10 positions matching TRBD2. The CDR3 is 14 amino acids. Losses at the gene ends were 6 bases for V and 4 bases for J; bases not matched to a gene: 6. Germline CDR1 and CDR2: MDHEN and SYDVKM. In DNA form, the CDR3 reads TGTGCCAGCAGGTGGACTAGCGGTAGTTACGAGCAGTACTTC. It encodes CASRWTSGSYEQYF.

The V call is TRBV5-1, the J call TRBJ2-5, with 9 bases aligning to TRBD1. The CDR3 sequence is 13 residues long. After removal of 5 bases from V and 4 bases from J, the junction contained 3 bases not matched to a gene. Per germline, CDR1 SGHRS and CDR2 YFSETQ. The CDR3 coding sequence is TGCGCCAGCAGTGGGACAGGGTTAGAGACCCAGTACTTC. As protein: CASSGTGLETQYF. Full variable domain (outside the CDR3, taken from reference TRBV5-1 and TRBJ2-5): KAGVTQTPRYLIKTRGQQVTLSCSPISGHRSVSWYQQTPGQGLQFLFEYFSETQRNKGNFPGRFSGRQFSNSRSEMNVSTLELGDSALYLCASSGTGLETQYFGPGTRLLVL.

The CDR3 DNA is TGTGCCAGCAGAATCCCCGGGGTAGGACTTAACACAGATACGCAGTATTTT. Amino acids: CASRIPGVGLNTDTQYF. The chain joins TRBV7-8 to TRBJ2-3, with a tentative D call TRBD2 (5 bases). The CDR3 has 17 amino acids. Germline lookup yields CDR1 SGHVS and CDR2 FQNEAQ. V gave up 6 bases and J gave up 2 bases, with 21 bases separating them.

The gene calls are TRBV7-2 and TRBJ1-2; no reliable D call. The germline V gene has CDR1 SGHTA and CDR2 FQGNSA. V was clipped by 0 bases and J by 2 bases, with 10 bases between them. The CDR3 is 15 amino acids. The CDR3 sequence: CASSLASGDNYGYTF. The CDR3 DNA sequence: TGTGCCAGCAGCTTAGCGTCCGGAGACAACTATGGCTACACCTTC.

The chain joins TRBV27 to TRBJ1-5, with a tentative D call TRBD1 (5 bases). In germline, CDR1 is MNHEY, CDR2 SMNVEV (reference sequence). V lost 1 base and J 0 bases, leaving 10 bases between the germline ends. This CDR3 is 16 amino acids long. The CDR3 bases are TGTGCCAGCAGTTTATATGGGGGGGATAGCAATCAGCCCCAGCATTTT. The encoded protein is CASSLYGGDSNQPQHF.

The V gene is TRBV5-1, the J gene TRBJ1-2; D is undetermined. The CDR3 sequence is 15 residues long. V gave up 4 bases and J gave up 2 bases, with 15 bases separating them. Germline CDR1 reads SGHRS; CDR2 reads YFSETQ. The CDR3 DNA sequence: TGCGCCAGCAGCCCAATAGGAGGGTGGAACTATGGCTACACCTTC. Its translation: CASSPIGGWNYGYTF.

CDR3 DNA: TGTGCCAGCAGTGAGGGGAGCTGGGGAGCTGAGTACTTC. This encodes CASSEGSWGAEYF. V and J are TRBV2 and TRBJ2-7, with D tentatively TRBD2 (5 bases). Germline assignment: CDR1 SNHLY and CDR2 FYNNEI. The CDR3 extends over 13 amino acids. The V end was cut by 3 bases, the J end by 11 bases, with 17 bases between.

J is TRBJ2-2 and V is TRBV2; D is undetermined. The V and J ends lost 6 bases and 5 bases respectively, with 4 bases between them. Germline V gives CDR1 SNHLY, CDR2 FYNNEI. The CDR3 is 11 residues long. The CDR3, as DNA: TGTGCCAGCAGGCGGACCGGGGAGCTGTTTTTT. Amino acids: CASRRTGELFF.

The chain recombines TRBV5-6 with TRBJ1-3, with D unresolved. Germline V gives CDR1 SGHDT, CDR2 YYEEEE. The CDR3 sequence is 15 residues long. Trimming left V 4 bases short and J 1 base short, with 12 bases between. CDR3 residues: CASSKVSSSGNTIYF. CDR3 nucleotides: TGTGCCAGCAGCAAAGTCTCGAGTTCTGGAAACACCATATATTTT. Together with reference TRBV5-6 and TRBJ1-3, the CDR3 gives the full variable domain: DAGVTQSPTHLIKTRGQQVTLRCSPKSGHDTVSWYQQALGQGPQFIFQYYEEEERQRGNFPDRFSGHQFPNYSSELNVNALLLGDSALYLCASSKVSSSGNTIYFGEGSWLTVV.

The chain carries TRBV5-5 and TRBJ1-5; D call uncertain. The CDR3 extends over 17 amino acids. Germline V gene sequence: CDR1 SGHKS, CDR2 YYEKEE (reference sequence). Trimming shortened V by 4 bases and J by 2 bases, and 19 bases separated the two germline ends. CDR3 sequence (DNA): TGTGCCAGCAGCCCAAAGGACCGGGGTAGTGGCAATCAGCCCCAGCATTTT. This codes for CASSPKDRGSGNQPQHF.

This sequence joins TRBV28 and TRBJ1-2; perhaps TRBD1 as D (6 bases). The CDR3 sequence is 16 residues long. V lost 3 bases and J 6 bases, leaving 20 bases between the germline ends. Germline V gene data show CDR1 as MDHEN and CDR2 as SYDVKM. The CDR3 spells CASSLDSQGSIHGYTF. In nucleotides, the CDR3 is TGTGCCAGCAGTTTGGACTCACAGGGCTCGATCCATGGCTACACCTTC.

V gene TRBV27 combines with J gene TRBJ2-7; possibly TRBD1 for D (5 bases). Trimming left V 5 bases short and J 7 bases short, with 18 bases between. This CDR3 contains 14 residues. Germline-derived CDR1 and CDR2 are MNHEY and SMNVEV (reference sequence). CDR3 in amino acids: CASSPQQVLGEQYF. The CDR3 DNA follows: TGTGCCAGCAGTCCCCAACAGGTCTTGGGGGAGCAGTACTTC.

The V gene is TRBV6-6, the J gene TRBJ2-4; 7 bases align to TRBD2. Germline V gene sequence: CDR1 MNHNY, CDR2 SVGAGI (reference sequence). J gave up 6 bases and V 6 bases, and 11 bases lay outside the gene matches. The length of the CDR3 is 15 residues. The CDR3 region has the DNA TGTGCCAGCAGCGACCGGGGGTTAGCGGGAAACATTCAGTACTTC. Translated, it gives CASSDRGLAGNIQYF.

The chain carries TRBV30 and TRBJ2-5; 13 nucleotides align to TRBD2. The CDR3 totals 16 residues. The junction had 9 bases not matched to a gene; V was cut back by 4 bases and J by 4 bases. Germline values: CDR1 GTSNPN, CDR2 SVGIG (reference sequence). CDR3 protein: CAWTRMGLAGLETQYF. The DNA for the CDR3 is TGTGCCTGGACCCGGATGGGACTAGCGGGGTTAGAGACCCAGTACTTC. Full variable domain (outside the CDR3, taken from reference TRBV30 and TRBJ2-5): SQTIHQWPATLVQPVGSPLSLECTVEGTSNPNLYWYRQAAGRGLQLLFYSVGIGQISSEVPQNLSASRPQDRQFILSSKKLLLSDSGFYLCAWTRMGLAGLETQYFGPGTRLLVL.

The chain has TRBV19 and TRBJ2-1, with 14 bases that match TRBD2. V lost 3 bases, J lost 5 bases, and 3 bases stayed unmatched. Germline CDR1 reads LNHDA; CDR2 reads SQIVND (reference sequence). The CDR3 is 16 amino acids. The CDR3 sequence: CASSIEGLAGDNEQFF. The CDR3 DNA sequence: TGTGCCAGTAGTATTGAGGGACTAGCGGGAGACAATGAGCAGTTCTTC.

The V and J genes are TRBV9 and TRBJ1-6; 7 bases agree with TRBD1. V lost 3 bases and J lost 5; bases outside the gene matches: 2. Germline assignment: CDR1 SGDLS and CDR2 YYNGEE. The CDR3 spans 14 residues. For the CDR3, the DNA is TGTGCCAGCAGCGCCGGACAGGATAATTCACCCCTCCACTTT. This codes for CASSAGQDNSPLHF.

CDR3 coding DNA: TGTGCCAGCAGGCTGGGACAGGGGGCCGAATATGGCTACACCTTC. Translation gives CASRLGQGAEYGYTF. J is TRBJ1-2 and V is TRBV6-1; 12 bases map to TRBD1. The CDR3 has 15 residues. V dropped 6 bases and J dropped 5; count of bases not matched to a gene: 7. Per germline, CDR1 MNHNS and CDR2 SASEGT.

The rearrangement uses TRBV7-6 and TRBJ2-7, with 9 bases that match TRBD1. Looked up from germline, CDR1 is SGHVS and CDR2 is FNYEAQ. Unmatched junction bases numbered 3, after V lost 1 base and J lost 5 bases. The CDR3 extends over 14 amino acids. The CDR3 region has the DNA TGTGCCAGCAGCTTAGGGGACAGGGTCGACGAGCAGTACTTC. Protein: CASSLGDRVDEQYF.

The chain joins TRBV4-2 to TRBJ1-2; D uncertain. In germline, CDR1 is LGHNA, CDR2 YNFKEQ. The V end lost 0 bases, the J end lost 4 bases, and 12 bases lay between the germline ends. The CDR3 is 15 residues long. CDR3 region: CASSQDENGLYGYTF. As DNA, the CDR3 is TGTGCCAGCAGCCAAGATGAAAACGGTCTCTATGGCTACACCTTC.

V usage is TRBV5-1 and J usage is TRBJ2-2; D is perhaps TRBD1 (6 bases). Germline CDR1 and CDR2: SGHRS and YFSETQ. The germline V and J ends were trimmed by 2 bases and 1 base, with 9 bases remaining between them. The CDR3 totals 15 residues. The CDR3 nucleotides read TGCGCCAGCAGCTTACCGGGACAGAACACCGGGGAGCTGTTTTTT. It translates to CASSLPGQNTGELFF.

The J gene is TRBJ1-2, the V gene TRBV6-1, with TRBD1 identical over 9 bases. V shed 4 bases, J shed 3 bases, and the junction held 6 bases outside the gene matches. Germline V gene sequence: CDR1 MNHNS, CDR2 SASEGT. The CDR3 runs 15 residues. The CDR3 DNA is TGTGCCAGCAGTGTCCGGGACAGGGTGCACTATGGCTACACCTTC. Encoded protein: CASSVRDRVHYGYTF.

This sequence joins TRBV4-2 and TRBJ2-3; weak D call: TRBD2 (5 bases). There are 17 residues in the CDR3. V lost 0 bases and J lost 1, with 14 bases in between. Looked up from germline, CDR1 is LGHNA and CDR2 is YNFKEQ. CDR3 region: CASSQDPTSVGTDTQYF. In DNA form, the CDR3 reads TGTGCCAGCAGCCAAGATCCCACTAGTGTCGGCACAGATACGCAGTATTTT.

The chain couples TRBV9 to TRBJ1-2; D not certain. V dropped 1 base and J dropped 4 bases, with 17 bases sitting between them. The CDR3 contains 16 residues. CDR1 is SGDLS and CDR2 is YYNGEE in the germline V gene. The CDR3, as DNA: TGTGCCAGCAGCGTAAGCCCCCCCCGTTCCCGCTATGGCTACACCTTC. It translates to CASSVSPPRSRYGYTF. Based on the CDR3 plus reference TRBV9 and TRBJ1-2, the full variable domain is DSGVTQTPKHLITATGQRVTLRCSPRSGDLSVYWYQQSLDQGLQFLIQYYNGEERAKGNILERFSAQQFPDLHSELNLSSLELGDSALYFCASSVSPPRSRYGYTFGSGTRLTVV.

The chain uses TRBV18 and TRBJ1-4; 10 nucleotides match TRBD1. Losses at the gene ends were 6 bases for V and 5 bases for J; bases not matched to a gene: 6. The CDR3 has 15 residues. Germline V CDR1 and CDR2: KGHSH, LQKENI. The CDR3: CASSIGQGGNEKLFF. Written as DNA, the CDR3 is TGTGCCAGCTCTATCGGACAGGGGGGGAATGAAAAACTGTTTTTT. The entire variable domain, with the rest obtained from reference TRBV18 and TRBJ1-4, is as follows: NAGVMQNPRHLVRRRGQEARLRCSPMKGHSHVYWYRQLPEEGLKFMVYLQKENIIDESGMPKERFSAEFPKEGPSILRIQQVVRGDSAAYFCASSIGQGGNEKLFFGSGTQLSVL.

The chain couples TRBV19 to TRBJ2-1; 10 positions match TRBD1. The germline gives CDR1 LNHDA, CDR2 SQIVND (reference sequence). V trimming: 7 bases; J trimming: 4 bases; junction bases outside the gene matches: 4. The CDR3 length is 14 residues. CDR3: CASNDRGLYNEQFF. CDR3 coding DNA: TGTGCCAGTAATGACAGGGGGCTTTACAATGAGCAGTTCTTC.